The TCR beta chain described here comes from a study of shared clonotypes between healthy human individuals. Study-level findings and limits: Depth was large, yet rarefaction showed that sorted-subset sequencing was incomplete. The sampled material consisted only of blood, and tissue repertoires are likely to differ.

The authors loaded 200 ng DNA, 27,000 or so T cell genomes, into sorted-subset replicate PCRs. Authors' analysis steps: ImmunoSEQ yielded junction-only sequences lacking quality scores, so filtering differed. The assay was immunoSEQ multiplex PCR, and TCRdb's table has in-frame clones only and misses some. V, J and clone size derive from that table, while D and trimming were established from the DNA sequence. Of approximately 340,000 clones listed, roughly 70% were seen once; the top ten hold 10%. Details on this clone: What it binds is not known.

The ends were cut back, 4 bases at V and 5 bases at J, with 13 bases in the middle. The germline V gene has CDR1 SEHNR and CDR2 FQNEAQ (reference sequence). The CDR3 runs to 14 residues. Sequenced input: memory CD4+ T cells sorted from blood. Stated subset: CD45RA-negative fraction. The V and J genes are TRBV7-9 and TRBJ2-3; D not certain. The sequence was collected from a man aged 30 to 39 in good health. The CDR3 DNA sequence: TGTGCCAGCAGCTCCTTCAGACTCGGAGATACGCAGTATTTT. Its translation is CASSSFRLGDTQYF.